One and the same sample provided the 32 T cell receptor beta chains below, sequenced in a study of metastatic and nonmetastatic thyroid tumors. No treatment had been given to any patient before thyroid surgery. TCRdb re-clonotyped the PCR reads via MiXCR. The sample lists 45,000 to 65,000 clones; about a sixth were seen once. The sequenced sample consisted of blood. Receptors were obtained from a female donor with papillary thyroid cancer or a benign thyroid nodule (not recorded which). Some clones in this sample may be carry-over from other donors' samples.

This clone was observed a few times. This chain joins TRBV12-3 or TRBV12-4 and TRBJ1-6; D gene uncertain. Trimming left V 1 base short and J 10 bases short, with 11 bases between. The CDR3 has 14 residues. The CDR3 sequence is CASSLVGNGSPLHF. The CDR3 nucleotides are TGTGCCAGCAGTTTAGTTGGAAATGGGTCACCCCTCCACTTT.

About this clone itself: One end of the junction does not line up with germline, which may come from a read error. The chain recombines TRBV4-1 with TRBJ2-7; 9 nucleotides line up with TRBD1. Germline CDR1 is MGHRA and CDR2 is YSYEKL. The CDR3 is 16 residues long. CDR3 sequence reads: CARSLLPGQGIWEQYF. CDR3 coding DNA: TGCGCCAGAAGCCTTTTGCCGGGACAGGGAATATGGGAGCAGTACTTC.

As to this clone: This sample includes further DNA sequences coding for the same CDR3. The rearrangement uses TRBV5-5 and TRBJ2-7, with D unclear. This CDR3 region has 15 residues. The germline V gene has CDR1 SGHKS and CDR2 YYEKEE (reference sequence). The V end lost 4 bases, the J end lost 1 base, and 15 bases lay between the germline ends. The CDR3 here is CASSPTGTASYEQYF. In DNA, the CDR3 is TGTGCCAGCAGCCCTACGGGTACTGCTTCCTACGAGCAGTACTTC.

This clone was seen more than once but under ten times. This sequence joins TRBV7-6 and TRBJ2-1; D is perhaps TRBD2 (5 bases). CDR1 and CDR2 from the germline V gene are SGHVS and FNYEAQ. This CDR3 contains 17 residues. V dropped 5 bases and J dropped 3 bases, with 20 bases sitting between them. The CDR3: CASSLNQLADYYNEQFF. The CDR3 DNA reads as TGTGCCAGCAGCCTTAACCAGTTGGCAGACTACTACAATGAGCAGTTCTTC.

There are many counts of this clone. This chain connects TRBV2 to TRBJ1-1; D is perhaps TRBD1 (6 bases). Trimming took 7 bases from V and 2 from J, leaving 17 bases between them. The CDR3 runs 15 residues. CDR1 is SNHLY and CDR2 is FYNNEI in the germline V gene. As DNA, the CDR3 is TGTGCCAGCACGATCATAACAGGGCGCAACACTGAAGCTTTCTTT. Protein sequence: CASTIITGRNTEAFF.

This clone was found many times. The chain has TRBV4-1 and TRBJ2-5; possible D gene TRBD1, 5 bases. The CDR3 runs to 13 residues. Per germline, CDR1 MGHRA and CDR2 YSYEKL. Trimming left V 4 bases short and J 5 bases short, with 11 bases between. This CDR3 is CASSRKRGETQYF. The CDR3 nucleotides are TGCGCCAGCAGCCGAAAAAGGGGCGAGACCCAGTACTTC.

In this sample, this clone turned up a few times. Different DNA sequences within this sample yield the same CDR3. The rearrangement uses TRBV28 and TRBJ2-3, with D tentatively TRBD2 (6 bases). The CDR3 is 17 residues long. The germline V gene has CDR1 MDHEN and CDR2 SYDVKM. Trimming took 6 bases from V and 3 from J, leaving 22 bases between them. The CDR3 bases are TGTGCCAGCAGCCCCCGCGGGGTGGGAAGGAGTACAGATACGCAGTATTTT. Translated, it gives CASSPRGVGRSTDTQYF.

This clone was counted a few times. CDR3 protein: CASSQDRGNSNQPQHF. The CDR3 DNA reads as TGTGCCAGCAGCCAAGATAGGGGTAATAGCAATCAGCCCCAGCATTTT. The chain combines TRBV4-2 with TRBJ1-5, with D perhaps matching TRBD1 (5 bases). The CDR3 runs 16 residues. The ends were cut back, 0 bases at V and 0 bases at J, with 9 bases in the middle. Germline lookup yields CDR1 LGHNA and CDR2 YNFKEQ.

This clone was seen many times. A clone one base away is much larger, so this may be a read error. The genes are TRBV6-1 and TRBJ2-5; D perhaps matches TRBD1 (5 bases). The CDR3 extends over 15 amino acids. V lost 6 bases and J lost 1, with 15 bases in between. The V gene's germline CDR1 is MNHNS and CDR2 SASEGT. Here the CDR3 DNA reads TGTGCCAGCAGACCAATGGGGCGGCCCCAAGAGACCCAGTACTTC. It is translated as CASRPMGRPQETQYF.

This clone turned up a few times. One end of the junction varies from germline; a read error may be responsible. The chain recombines TRBV28 with TRBJ2-1, with D perhaps matching TRBD1 (5 bases). This CDR3 has 13 amino acids. Germline V gives CDR1 MDHEN, CDR2 SYDVKM. DNA for the CDR3: TGCGCCTTAGAGGCGAATAGGGGCAATGAGCAGTTCTTC. As protein: CALEANRGNEQFF.

A few counts support this clone. CDR3 region: CASSPRKLAGPEQFF. Here the CDR3 DNA reads TGTGCCAGCTCACCAAGGAAACTAGCGGGACCCGAGCAGTTCTTC. The chain recombines TRBV18 with TRBJ2-1, with 10 bases lining up with TRBD2. This CDR3 contains 15 residues. The trim removed 2 bases at V and 10 bases at J, leaving 8 bases unmatched. Germline lookup yields CDR1 KGHSH and CDR2 LQKENI. Full variable domain (remainder filled in from reference TRBV18 and TRBJ2-1): NAGVMQNPRHLVRRRGQEARLRCSPMKGHSHVYWYRQLPEEGLKFMVYLQKENIIDESGMPKERFSAEFPKEGPSILRIQQVVRGDSAAYFCASSPRKLAGPEQFFGPGTRLTVL.

Concerning this clone: Germline is not matched at one junction end, which may reflect a read error. The rearrangement links TRBV5-3 to TRBJ2-5; perhaps TRBD1 as D (6 bases). TRBV5-3 is an open reading frame whose function is uncertain. This CDR3 region has 14 residues. The CDR3 region is CARSTSGGVENQYF. The CDR3 DNA sequence: TGTGCCAGAAGCACCTCTGGGGGCGTAGAGAACCAGTACTTC.

This clone was detected many times. This CDR3 is also generated by other DNA sequences in the sample. The chain links TRBV6-1 to TRBJ2-7, with a weak D call TRBD1 (5 bases). With 4 bases removed from V and 4 bases from J, the gap between germline ends came to 23 bases. The CDR3 runs to 17 residues. Germline V gene lookup returns CDR1 MNHNS and CDR2 SASEGT. The CDR3 here is CASSVVGLSQGSYEQYF. Written as DNA, the CDR3 is TGTGCCAGCAGTGTGGTGGGCCTATCTCAGGGATCGTACGAGCAGTACTTC.

This clone turned up a few times. The gene calls are TRBV6-1 and TRBJ2-7; D might be TRBD2 (5 bases). CDR1 and CDR2 (germline): MNHNS, SASEGT. Trimming cost V 1 base and J 9 bases, with 19 bases left between them. CDR3 size: 15 residues. For the CDR3, the DNA is TGTGCCAGCAGTGAAGTGTACCGAACCGTGGCGGGGCAGTACTTC. It specifies CASSEVYRTVAGQYF.

The rearrangement joins TRBV3-1 to TRBJ2-7; D is unresolved. Germline V gives CDR1 LGHDT, CDR2 YNNKEL (reference sequence). V was clipped by 0 bases and J by 7 bases, with 13 bases between them. The CDR3 is 14 residues long. The CDR3 loop reads CASSQDWAAEEQYF. DNA for the CDR3: TGTGCCAGCAGCCAAGATTGGGCGGCGGAAGAGCAGTACTTC.

This clone was seen ten or more times. The CDR3 reads CASTKWAGESTEAFF. The DNA of the CDR3 is TGTGCCAGCACCAAATGGGCAGGGGAAAGCACTGAAGCTTTCTTT. The chain is built from TRBV9 and TRBJ1-1, with D possibly TRBD1 on 6 matching bases. The V gene's germline CDR1 is SGDLS and CDR2 YYNGEE. There are 15 residues in the CDR3. The germline V and J ends were trimmed by 6 bases and 4 bases, with 19 bases remaining between them.

The table lists this clone with many counts. The chain couples TRBV28 to TRBJ1-1; D gene unclear. This CDR3 is built from 11 residues. Trimming removed 6 bases from V and 5 bases from J, with 7 bases in between. Germline V gives CDR1 MDHEN, CDR2 SYDVKM. CDR3 sequence reads: CASSLGTEAFF. DNA of the CDR3: TGTGCCAGCAGCCTAGGGACTGAAGCTTTCTTT.

In its sample, this clone was seen many times. One end of the junction does not line up with germline, which may come from a read error. The identical CDR3 is also encoded by other nucleotide sequences in the sample. The chain links TRBV7-9 to TRBJ2-7; tentative D call: TRBD2 (5 bases). CDR3 length equals 10 residues. CDR1 is SEHNR, CDR2 FQNEAQ, per germline (reference sequence). CDR3 loop: CASGSSEQYF. CDR3 coding DNA: TGTGCCAGCGGGAGTTCCGAGCAATACTTC.

CDR3 loop: CASSLRQASLYYGYTF. The CDR3 nucleotides are TGTGCCAGCTCACTCAGGCAGGCCTCACTCTACTATGGCTACACCTTC. The rearrangement uses TRBV18 and TRBJ1-2; D gene unclear. Germline V gene sequence: CDR1 KGHSH, CDR2 LQKENI. This CDR3 has 16 residues. The ends were cut back, 4 bases at V and 3 bases at J, with 18 bases in the middle.

This clone was observed a handful of times. V and J are TRBV6-1 and TRBJ1-5; perhaps TRBD1 as D (5 bases). Germline CDR1 MNHNS, CDR2 SASEGT. This CDR3 spans 15 amino acids. Trimming left V 5 bases short and J 6 bases short, with 17 bases between. CDR3 sequence (DNA): TGTGCCAGCAGTAGGCACGGGGCAGGCCGTCAGCCCCAGCATTTT. Its translation: CASSRHGAGRQPQHF.

This clone was observed many times. The rearrangement uses TRBV5-6 and TRBJ2-3, with TRBD1 identical over 8 bases. Germline V gene data show CDR1 as SGHDT and CDR2 as YYEEEE. The CDR3 is 15 amino acids. J was trimmed by 9 bases and V by 0 bases; bases with no gene match: 9. Written as DNA, the CDR3 is TGTGCCAGCAGCTTGGGGACAGGGCATATGAACACGCAGTATTTT. Its translation is CASSLGTGHMNTQYF.

This clone was recorded many times. This chain connects TRBV19 to TRBJ1-5, with a tentative D call TRBD1 (6 bases). The ends were cut back, 7 bases at V and 7 bases at J, with 14 bases in the middle. The CDR3 loop spans 13 amino acids. Per germline, CDR1 LNHDA and CDR2 SQIVND (reference sequence). The CDR3 here is CASTPGGGQPQHF. In nucleotides, the CDR3 is TGTGCCAGTACCCCGGGGGGCGGGCAGCCCCAGCATTTT.

The gene calls are TRBV30 and TRBJ1-5, with D perhaps matching TRBD1 (5 bases). CDR1 is GTSNPN, CDR2 SVGIG, per germline (reference sequence). Trimming removed 6 bases from V and 1 base from J, with 22 bases in between. CDR3 size: 17 residues. As DNA, the CDR3 is TGTGCCTGTGGTGTGGGGACGGAAAGCCTAAGCAATCAGCCCCAGCATTTT. Residues: CACGVGTESLSNQPQHF. Complete variable domain (other parts from reference TRBV30 and TRBJ1-5): SQTIHQWPATLVQPVGSPLSLECTVEGTSNPNLYWYRQAAGRGLQLLFYSVGIGQISSEVPQNLSASRPQDRQFILSSKKLLLSDSGFYLCACGVGTESLSNQPQHFGDGTRLSIL.

The table lists this clone with a few counts. At one end, the junction sequence differs from germline, possibly due to a read error. The V and J genes are TRBV7-3 and TRBJ2-2; D gene unclear. The length of the CDR3 is 12 residues. Germline assignment: CDR1 SGHTA and CDR2 FQGTGA. The DNA of the CDR3 is TGTGCCAGCAGCTTATGGACCGGTGAGCTGTTTTTT. Translating it yields CASSLWTGELFF.

V is TRBV6-1 and J is TRBJ2-1, with TRBD2 matching 8 bases. The germline V gene has CDR1 MNHNS and CDR2 SASEGT. The CDR3 is 16 amino acids. After removal of 10 bases from V and 4 bases from J, the junction contained 15 bases not matched to a gene. The CDR3 region has the DNA TGTGCCACGGAACCTATCGGGAGGGCATTGTACAATGAGCAGTTCTTC. Amino acids: CATEPIGRALYNEQFF.

Many counts were recorded for this clone. The V gene is TRBV19, the J gene TRBJ1-3; D gene uncertain. The CDR3 has 15 residues. Trimming left V 4 bases short and J 0 bases short, with 10 bases between. The germline CDR1 and CDR2 sequences are LNHDA and SQIVND (reference sequence). DNA of the CDR3: TGTGCCAGTAGTAGTTTACGGAGCTCTGGAAACACCATATATTTT. Translating gives CASSSLRSSGNTIYF.

This clone was counted many times. The gene calls are TRBV9 and TRBJ2-1, with D possibly TRBD2 on 5 matching bases. V lost 0 bases to trimming and J lost 4 bases, with 11 bases between them. CDR3 length: 15 residues. CDR1 and CDR2 (germline): SGDLS, YYNGEE. The CDR3 bases are TGTGCCAGCAGCGTAGCGGGGAGCAGGTACAATGAGCAGTTCTTC. Translating it yields CASSVAGSRYNEQFF.

The chain carries TRBV20-1 and TRBJ1-2; TRBD1 agrees at 9 bases. Germline lookup yields CDR1 DFQATT and CDR2 SNEGSKA (reference sequence). V shed 3 bases, J shed 2 bases, and the junction held 7 bases outside the gene matches. CDR3 length equals 15 residues. CDR3 nucleotide sequence: TGCAGTGCTAGTGTGGTGGACAGGGGAAACTATGGCTACACCTTC. Translating gives CSASVVDRGNYGYTF.

About this clone itself: Since no conserved phenylalanine or tryptophan closes the CDR3, a read error is the likely cause. V is TRBV28 and J is TRBJ2-6, with a possible D match to TRBD1 (5 bases). The CDR3 is made up of 15 amino acids. Germline V CDR1 and CDR2: MDHEN, SYDVKM. With 6 bases removed from V and 0 bases from J, the gap between germline ends came to 9 bases. CDR3 coding DNA: TGTGCCAGCAGACTTACAGGCTCTGGGGCCAACGTCCTGACTTTA. It codes for CASRLTGSGANVLTL.

This clone turned up a few times. A read error may produce the germline difference seen at one junction end. The rearrangement uses TRBV6-5 and TRBJ2-7; 9 bases line up with TRBD1. The germline CDR1 and CDR2 sequences are MNHEY and SVGAGI. This CDR3 is built from 14 residues. The CDR3, as DNA: TGTGCCAGCACTTATATGGGACAGGGTTACGAGCAGTATTTC. Encoded protein: CASTYMGQGYEQYF.

Comments on this clone: An end of the junction differs from the germline gene, which may be a read error. The chain has TRBV28 and TRBJ1-5, with a tentative D call TRBD1 (6 bases). This CDR3 has 14 amino acids. Germline V gene sequence: CDR1 MDHEN, CDR2 SYDVKM. CDR3 sequence: CASTTQGINKPQHF. CDR3 coding DNA: TGTGCCAGCACCACTCAGGGGATCAATAAGCCCCAGCATTTT.

A remark on this clone: The junction differs from germline at one of its ends, possibly a read error. The gene calls are TRBV9 and TRBJ2-7; possibly TRBD1 for D (6 bases). The CDR3 is 13 amino acids. CDR1 is SGDLS, CDR2 YYNGEE, per germline. The DNA of the CDR3 is TGTGCCAGTAGCGTAGAGGGGGTCTACGAGCAGTACTTC. Its translation is CASSVEGVYEQYF.